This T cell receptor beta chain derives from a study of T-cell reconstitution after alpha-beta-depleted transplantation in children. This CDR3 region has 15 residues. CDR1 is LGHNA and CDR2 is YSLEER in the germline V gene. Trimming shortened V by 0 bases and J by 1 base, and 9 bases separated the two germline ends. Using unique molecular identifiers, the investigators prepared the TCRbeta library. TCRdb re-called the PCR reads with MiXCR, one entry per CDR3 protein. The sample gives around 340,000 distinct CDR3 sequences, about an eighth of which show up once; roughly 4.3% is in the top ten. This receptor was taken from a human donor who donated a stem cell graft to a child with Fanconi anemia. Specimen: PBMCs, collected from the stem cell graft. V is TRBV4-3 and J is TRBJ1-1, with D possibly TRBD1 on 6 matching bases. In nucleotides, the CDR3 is TGCGCCAGCAGCCAAGATACAGGGAAGAACACTGAAGCTTTCTTT. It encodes CASSQDTGKNTEAFF.